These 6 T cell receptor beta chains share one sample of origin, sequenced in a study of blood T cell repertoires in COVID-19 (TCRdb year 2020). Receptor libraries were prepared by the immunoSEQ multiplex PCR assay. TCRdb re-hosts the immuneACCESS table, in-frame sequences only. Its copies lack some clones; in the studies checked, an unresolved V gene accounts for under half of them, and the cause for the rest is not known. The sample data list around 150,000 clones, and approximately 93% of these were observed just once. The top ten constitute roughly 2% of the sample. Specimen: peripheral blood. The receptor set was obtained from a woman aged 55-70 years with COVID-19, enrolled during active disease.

CDR3 region: CASKAPNRGTNQPQHF. CDR3 nucleotides: TGTGCCAGTAAAGCACCCAACAGGGGGACTAATCAGCCCCAGCATTTT. The genes are TRBV19 and TRBJ1-5, with TRBD1 matching 8 bases. The CDR3 is made up of 16 amino acids. J was trimmed by 4 bases and V by 7 bases; bases with no gene match: 12. The germline CDR1 and CDR2 sequences are LNHDA and SQIVND (reference sequence).

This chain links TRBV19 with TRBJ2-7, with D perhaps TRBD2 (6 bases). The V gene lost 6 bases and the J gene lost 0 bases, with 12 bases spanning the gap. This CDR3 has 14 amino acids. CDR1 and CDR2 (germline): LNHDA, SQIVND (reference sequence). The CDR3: CASRSGLSSYEQYF. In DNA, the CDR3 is TGTGCCAGTAGGTCGGGACTCAGCTCCTACGAGCAGTACTTC.

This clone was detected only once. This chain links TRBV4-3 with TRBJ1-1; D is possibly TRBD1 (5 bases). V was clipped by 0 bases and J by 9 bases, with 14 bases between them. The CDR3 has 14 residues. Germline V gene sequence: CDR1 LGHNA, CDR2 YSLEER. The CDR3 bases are TGCGCCAGCAGCCAAGATGTACAGGAAGAAAAAGCTTTCTTT. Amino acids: CASSQDVQEEKAFF.

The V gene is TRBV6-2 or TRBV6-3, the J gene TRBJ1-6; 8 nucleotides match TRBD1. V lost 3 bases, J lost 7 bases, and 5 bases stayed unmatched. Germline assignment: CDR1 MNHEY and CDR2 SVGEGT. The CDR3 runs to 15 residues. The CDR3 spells CASSYSGDRNSPLHF. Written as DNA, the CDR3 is TGTGCCAGCAGTTATTCGGGGGACAGGAATTCACCCCTCCACTTT.

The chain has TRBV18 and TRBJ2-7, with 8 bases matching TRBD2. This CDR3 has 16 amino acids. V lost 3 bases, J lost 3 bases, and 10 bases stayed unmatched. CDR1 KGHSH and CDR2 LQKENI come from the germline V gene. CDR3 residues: CASSPRGGAAIYEQYF. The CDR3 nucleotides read TGTGCCAGCTCACCCCGGGGGGGGGCAGCGATCTACGAGCAGTACTTC. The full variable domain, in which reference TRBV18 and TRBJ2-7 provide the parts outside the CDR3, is NAGVMQNPRHLVRRRGQEARLRCSPMKGHSHVYWYRQLPEEGLKFMVYLQKENIIDESGMPKERFSAEFPKEGPSILRIQQVVRGDSAAYFCASSPRGGAAIYEQYFGPGTRLTVT.

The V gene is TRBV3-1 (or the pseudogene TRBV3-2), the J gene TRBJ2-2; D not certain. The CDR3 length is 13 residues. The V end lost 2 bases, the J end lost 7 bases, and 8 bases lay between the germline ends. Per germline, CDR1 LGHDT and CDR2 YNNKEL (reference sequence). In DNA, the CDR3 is TGTGCCAGCAGCCAAACTGGTGACGGGGAGCTGTTTTTT. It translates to CASSQTGDGELFF.